These T cell receptor beta chains were read from a single sample in a study of blood T cell repertoires in COVID-19. Repertoires were generated with immunoSEQ multiplex PCR, while TCRdb's copy carries only in-frame clones and drops some. The table has a few hundred thousand clones, 75% to 85% seen once. Sequencing was done on a sample of PBMCs or T cells enriched from blood (not recorded which). The receptors stem from a woman in her thirties or forties with acute COVID-19. Both conserved end residues are part of each CDR3.

v_gene,len,j_gene,CDR3aa
TRBV6-2/TRBV6-3,15,TRBJ1-1,CASSYAGGVYTEAFF
TRBV5-1,16,TRBJ2-3,CASSLTGTTGTDTQYF
TRBV10-3,16,TRBJ2-1,CAISDPGGRGGHEQFF
TRBV4-2,15,TRBJ2-7,CASSQESSGTRKQYF
TRBV2,15,TRBJ2-3,CASSPDRGSTDTQYF
TRBV7-8,15,TRBJ2-3,CASSLEQQGAHTQYF
TRBV6-5,13,TRBJ1-4,CASSGTGVEKLFF
TRBV19,14,TRBJ1-1,CASSRGVPNAEAFF
TRBV6-5,12,TRBJ2-7,CASSRDRNEQYF
TRBV5-6,15,TRBJ2-3,CASSFPTSKPDTQYF
TRBV27,14,TRBJ2-5,CASSWTSDEETQYF
TRBV19,13,TRBJ1-1,CASSRQGVVEAFF
TRBV14,17,TRBJ2-2,CASSQGFGTGDTGELFF
TRBV6-6,15,TRBJ1-6,CASEGQSSYNSPLHF
TRBV6-5,13,TRBJ2-7,CASSGERGTEQYF
TRBV9,16,TRBJ2-5,CASSGLRTGGTETQYF
TRBV5-1,16,TRBJ2-7,CASRPNPPRGAYEQYF
TRBV11-2,17,TRBJ2-7,CASSLQMTSGRTYEQYF
TRBV2,15,TRBJ1-5,CASRRQGALNQPQHF
TRBV6-2/TRBV6-3,16,TRBJ1-1,CASSYNPGGVSTEAFF
TRBV19,14,TRBJ2-1,CASSIGGGILLQFF
TRBV19,12,TRBJ1-2,CAASGDRYGYTF
TRBV7-2,18,TRBJ2-2,CASSSLTSGRVGTGELFF
TRBV14,15,TRBJ2-7,CASSQRTGFSYEQYF
TRBV7-3,16,TRBJ2-2,CASSAGLVDNTGELFF
TRBV6-4,15,TRBJ2-3,CASSDGLAGVDTQYF
TRBV7-8,14,TRBJ1-1,CASSSRTGSTEAFF
TRBV7-2,16,TRBJ1-1,CASSLGRQGRNTEAFF
TRBV30,13,TRBJ2-2,CAWSRGNTGELFF
TRBV6-2/TRBV6-3,14,TRBJ1-6,CASSYSNTDKTLHF
TRBV2,17,TRBJ1-2,CASSAQGGTGDGYGYTF
TRBV19,14,TRBJ1-2,CASSTSTGNYGYTF
TRBV7-8,16,TRBJ2-7,CASSRNRGTVSFEQYF
TRBV19,13,TRBJ1-4,CASKTATNEKLFF
TRBV4-1,15,TRBJ1-5,CASSQDAQGVNPQHF
TRBV3-1/TRBV3-2,14,TRBJ1-2,CASIKQGAGHGYTF
TRBV18,15,TRBJ1-4,CASSPGTGLNEKLFF
TRBV28,15,TRBJ1-6,CASSPSQGAGSPLHF
TRBV7-9,14,TRBJ1-2,CASSLATGNYGYTF
TRBV18,14,TRBJ1-1,CASSPGQANTEAFF
TRBV5-1,12,TRBJ1-3,CASSPLGNTIYF